The sequence of this TCR beta chain was determined in a study of neurological immune-mediated disorders. Study-level results: The study phylogenetically grouped the repertoires of 18 of 34 multiple sclerosis patients into one related-CDR3 cluster, a possible signature. There were no CDR3 amino acid sequences shared by expanded clones across subjects, a result suggesting private repertoires in all groups.

Per germline, CDR1 SGHAT and CDR2 FQNNGV. The CDR3 runs 11 residues. J gave up 6 bases and V 4 bases, and 0 bases lay outside the gene matches. Unsorted libraries were generated from 2 million PBMCs. These cells had been stored in RNAlater at -80 C. This clonotype was picked up many times. The antigen is not known. The cDNA was generated through 5'RACE incorporating 10-nucleotide random UMIs. TCRdb ran MiXCR on the 5' RACE reads and lists one entry per CDR3 protein. The data contain approximately 59,000 distinct CDR3 sequences, about 5.2% of them singletons. V usage is TRBV11-2 and J usage is TRBJ2-7, with 7 bases aligning to TRBD1. The TCR sequence derives from a human donor with multiple sclerosis. The donor label of this sample is uncertain. Sequenced sample: PBMCs. CDR3 coding DNA: TGTGCCAGCAGCTACAGGGGCGAGCAGTACTTC. Its translation: CASSYRGEQYF.